The entry that follows covers one T cell receptor beta chain sequence. Its antigen is still unknown. The germline V and J ends were trimmed by 6 bases and 1 base, with 12 bases remaining between them. This CDR3 has 15 amino acids. Germline V CDR1 and CDR2: MDHEN, SYDVKM. The sample comes from a study of T cell responses to AZD1222 COVID-19 vaccine. Sequenced by immunoSEQ multiplex PCR; TCRdb stores in-frame clones only, minus some. This sample has about 140,000 clones, with approximately 89% found just once. General study results and limits: Of the AZD1222 recipients, only six were seropositive at baseline. Most donors were white British and more were female, and clonal diversity was possibly underestimated.

This TCR was recovered from an adult who received the AZD1222 COVID-19 vaccine. The sample in question was peripheral blood, obtained 28 days after the second AZD1222 dose. This sequence joins TRBV28 and TRBJ2-2, with D possibly called TRBD1 or TRBD2 (5 bases each). In DNA form, the CDR3 reads TGTGCCAGCAGCTCTTGGGGGAGGAACACCGGGGAGCTGTTTTTT. It yields the protein CASSSWGRNTGELFF.